The 15 T cell receptor beta chains given below trace back to one sample, sequenced in a study of T cells in severe cutaneous drug reactions. Bulk and single-cell libraries used iRepertoire multiplex PCR with TCR subtype-specific primers. TCRdb processed the multiplex PCR reads again and assigns one entry to each CDR3 protein, with no DNA. The specimen's table records roughly 10,000 distinct CDR3 sequences. The donors had carbamazepine-induced Stevens-Johnson syndrome or toxic epidermal necrolysis. Material: cells from a skin blister. The receptors derive from a human donor with Stevens-Johnson syndrome, a severe cutaneous drug reaction.

Judged by frequency, this clonotype is medium-sized (0.01 to 0.1%). The chain recombines TRBV20-1 with TRBJ1-1; checking the TCRdb D call of TRBD1 is not possible without DNA. This CDR3 spans 12 amino acids. Per germline, CDR1 DFQATT and CDR2 SNEGSKA (reference sequence). CDR3 protein: CRPGPQATEAFF.

This sequence joins TRBV20-1 and TRBJ1-2; TCRdb names TRBD1, which stays unverified in the absence of DNA. CDR3 length: 12 residues. The V gene's germline CDR1 is DFQATT and CDR2 SNEGSKA (reference sequence). The chain's CDR3 is CSAGQGEIGYTF.

The chain combines TRBV29-1 with TRBJ2-3; the D call of TRBD2 rests on TCRdb alone, since no DNA is present to check it. The V gene's germline CDR1 is SQVTM and CDR2 ANQGSEA. The CDR3 totals 16 residues. This chain's CDR3 is CSAAGLAGGGADTQYF.

This chain links TRBV29-1 with TRBJ2-7; TCRdb reports TRBD2, a call that lacks DNA to check it against. The CDR3 is 14 amino acids. The V gene's germline CDR1 is SQVTM and CDR2 ANQGSEA. CDR3 sequence reads: CSVTGTSGRDEQYF.

The chain links TRBV20-1 to TRBJ2-7; the D gene TCRdb calls, TRBD2, cannot be checked with no DNA. Per the germline V gene, CDR1 is DFQATT and CDR2 is SNEGSKA (reference sequence). The CDR3 covers 15 residues. CDR3 protein: CSARDPRGSSYEQYF.

The V call is TRBV29-1, the J call TRBJ2-1; TCRdb proposes TRBD2, but this gene call is untestable without DNA. The CDR3 is made up of 13 amino acids. Germline CDR1 and CDR2: SQVTM and ANQGSEA. Here the CDR3 reads CSITGLAGARQFF.

The rearrangement uses TRBV29-1 and TRBJ2-7; TCRdb calls TRBD2, which cannot be checked without DNA. Germline values: CDR1 SQVTM, CDR2 ANQGSEA. This CDR3 is built from 14 residues. This chain's CDR3 is CSVGWSGRGYEQYF.

This clonotype shows up as medium-sized (0.01 to 0.1%) by frequency. V is TRBV12-3 or TRBV12-4 and J is TRBJ1-3. This CDR3 is 11 amino acids long. The CDR3 is CASSLSNTIYF.

This chain uses TRBV20-1 with TRBJ1-5; TCRdb reports TRBD1, a call that lacks DNA to check it against. The CDR3 is 16 amino acids. Germline lookup yields CDR1 DFQATT and CDR2 SNEGSKA (reference sequence). The CDR3 sequence is CSALAQGSTSNQPQHF.

The V call is TRBV29-1, the J call TRBJ2-7; TCRdb returns TRBD1, unconfirmable since there is no DNA. The CDR3 consists of 14 residues. Germline V gives CDR1 SQVTM, CDR2 ANQGSEA. CDR3 protein: CSVLDWAGSYEQYF.

The CDR3 reads CASSQRGLASETQYF. The V gene is TRBV4-3, the J gene TRBJ2-5; checking the TCRdb D call of TRBD2 is not possible without DNA. The length of the CDR3 is 15 residues. Germline loops: CDR1 LGHNA, CDR2 YSLEER.

V and J are TRBV20-1 and TRBJ1-2. The CDR3 runs to 13 residues. CDR1 DFQATT and CDR2 SNEGSKA come from the germline V gene (reference sequence). CDR3 loop: CSASFPGGHGYTF.

The chain carries TRBV20-1 and TRBJ2-1. The germline V gene has CDR1 DFQATT and CDR2 SNEGSKA (reference sequence). This CDR3 spans 11 amino acids. The CDR3 sequence is CSARDFVEQFF.

This chain joins TRBV29-1 and TRBJ1-1; without DNA, the TCRdb call of TRBD1 cannot be checked. The CDR3 has 14 amino acids. Looked up from germline, CDR1 is SQVTM and CDR2 is ANQGSEA. The CDR3 reads CSVGLGQGSAEAFF.

The CDR3 loop is CSARDMGQGMYGYTF. J is TRBJ1-2 and V is TRBV20-1; TCRdb's assignment of TRBD1 cannot be checked, as there is no DNA. There are 15 residues in the CDR3. CDR1 and CDR2 from the germline V gene are DFQATT and SNEGSKA (reference sequence).